This T cell receptor beta chain was captured in a study of persistence of HIV-infected CD4 T cells. Study in general: Donors had been on suppressive ART for a median of roughly 8 years.

On this clone: Its antigen is unknown.

The CDR3 is 14 residues long. V was cut by 3 bases and J by 7 bases, with 16 bases left in between. Germline V CDR1 and CDR2: MGHDK, SYGVNS. The study, taken as a whole, reports: Antigen-responding cells were enriched for degenerate expanded CDR3beta sequences.

This was the immunoSEQ version 4 assay in survey mode. TCRdb keeps only in-frame clones here, not all; method: immunoSEQ multiplex PCR. The sample consists of 35,000 to 55,000 clones, about 89% of them appearing once. This nonspecific control used anti-CD3/anti-CD28 bead stimulation of CD4+ T cells. Sorting of responding CD4+ T cells relied on upregulated CD40 ligand together with CD69. These HIV-1-infected adults initiated suppressive ART in chronic infection. Plasma HIV-1 RNA stayed below 50 copies/mL for at least 4 years. This clonotype was obtained from an adult man with HIV who was CMV-seropositive. The material sequenced was CD4+ T cells sorted from PBMCs after roughly 18-hour stimulation, taken from a patient who received antiretroviral therapy. V gene TRBV25-1 combines with J gene TRBJ2-7; D gene uncertain. The DNA of the CDR3 is TGTGCCAGCAGTGACCGGGTTGGTATCGGTGAGCAGTACTTC. Translated, it gives CASSDRVGIGEQYF.